The clone carrying this T cell receptor (beta chain) was seen only a few times. As yet, its antigen is unknown. These data belong to a study of Graves' ophthalmopathy and Graves' hyperthyroidism. Study background: Stable hyperthyroidism meant no progression to ophthalmopathy within 18 months of follow-up.

The TCR beta CDR3 regions underwent amplification from RNA transcripts. First-round RT-PCR with HTBI primers preceded a second-round multiplex PCR. From the multiplex PCR reads, TCRdb called clonotypes with MiXCR, one entry per CDR3 protein. The sample has about 590,000 distinct CDR3 sequences; 35% to 40% are singletons. Study results and limitations: Ophthalmopathy could be told apart from stable hyperthyroidism by a 13-signature model (roughly 90% sensitivity, 70% to 84% specificity).

Germline V gene lookup returns CDR1 SGHTA and CDR2 FQGTGA. The CDR3 totals 18 residues. Enrollment excluded any patients with other autoimmune diseases, uncontrolled infections, pregnancy or lactation. The J gene is TRBJ2-7, the V gene TRBV7-3; TRBD2 agrees at 12 bases. The J call is doubtful: the DNA matches TRBJ2-1 better. This sequence was found in an adult man with Graves' hyperthyroidism. Sequenced material: peripheral blood or thyroid tissue (not recorded which). DNA of the CDR3: TGTGCCAGCAGCTTGGTGGGAGGGACTAGCGGGTGGTACAATGAGCAGTTCTTC. The encoded protein is CASSLVGGTSGWYNEQFF.